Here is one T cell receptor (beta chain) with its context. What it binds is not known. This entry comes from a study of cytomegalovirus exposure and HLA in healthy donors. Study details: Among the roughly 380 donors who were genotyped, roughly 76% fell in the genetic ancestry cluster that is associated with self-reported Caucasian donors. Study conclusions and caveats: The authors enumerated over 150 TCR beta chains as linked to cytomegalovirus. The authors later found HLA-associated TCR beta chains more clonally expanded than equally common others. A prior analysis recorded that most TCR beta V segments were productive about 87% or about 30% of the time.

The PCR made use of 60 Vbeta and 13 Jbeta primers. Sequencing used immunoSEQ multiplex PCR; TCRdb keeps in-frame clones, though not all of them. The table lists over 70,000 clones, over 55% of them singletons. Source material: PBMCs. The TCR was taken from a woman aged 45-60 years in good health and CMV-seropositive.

The CDR3 DNA follows: TGTGCCAGCAGGGGGGACAGCTATCAGCCCCAGCATTTT. It encodes CASRGDSYQPQHF. This sequence joins TRBV2 and TRBJ1-5; TRBD1 matches 7 bases. Germline assignment: CDR1 SNHLY and CDR2 FYNNEI. V lost 6 bases, J lost 5 bases, and 4 bases stayed unmatched. This CDR3 comprises 13 residues.